This paragraph reports one T cell receptor (beta chain). It has no known antigen specificity. No quality values exist for individual bases; no much larger clone is one base distant. The immunoSEQ Assay, a bias-controlled multiplex PCR, was used to amplify TCRbeta CDR3 regions from genomic DNA. Per the original workflow: The number of nucleated cells in each sample was estimated by amplification of reference gene primers within the assay. Sequence reads were collapsed and filtered to measure the absolute abundance of every unique TCRbeta CDR3 rearrangement. For each sample, productive Simpson clonality was calculated as the square root of Simpson's diversity index over productive rearrangements. This immuneACCESS table, as held by TCRdb, lists in-frame sequences with V and J called but not all clones. Of the missing ones, under half trace to an unresolved V gene in checked studies; the others have no known cause. V, J and clone size reflect that table, while D and trimming were determined from the DNA. Recorded for this sample are around 250,000 clones; about 86% of them occurred a single time. About 4.5% of the sample is taken by the ten largest.

These data belong to a study of blood T cell repertoires in COVID-19 (dated by TCRdb to the early 2020s). Background on the whole study: Samples covering the acute and convalescent phases of COVID-19 were provided by collaborators in the United States, Italy and Spain. The material from the prospective study consisted of cDNA or gDNA derived from T cells, B-cell-depleted T cells, or PBMCs. Sample metadata almost always included a de-identified subject ID, COVID-19 status, age in years and sex. Deeply sampled blood TCRbeta repertoires from subjects exposed to, actively infected with, or recovered from COVID-19 were included in the dataset. Where HLA class I and class II types were available, the types were taken from metadata supplied by the sample provider, not from assay-based typing. The repertoires were released in a freely available public database meant as a resource for research on the immune response to SARS-CoV-2. Samples came from the ongoing ImmuneRACE study (first 160 participants) plus 1,254 subjects from 6 global collaborators.

General study outcomes and caveats: The quantity of clinical and demographic metadata differed by source and by participant and was supplied without curation.

V is shortened by 5 bases, J by 8 bases, and the region joining them spans 19 bases. The CDR3 goes from the cysteine to the phenylalanine over 15 residues. The retained sequence is limited to the CDR3, 45 bases, with the frame set at the first base. CDR1 and CDR2 were assigned from the germline V gene as SGDLS and YYNGEE. The collaborating institutions used their own protocols to collect whole blood in K2EDTA tubes. For TCRbeta analysis, collaborators shipped samples in one of three forms: frozen whole blood, isolated PBMCs, or DNA extracted from either of those sample types. Source material: peripheral blood. The receptor comes from a man aged 45-65 years with active or convalescent COVID-19. The V and J genes are TRBV9 and TRBJ2-2; a tentative D match to TRBD2 spans 5 bases. The sequence in DNA is TGTGCCAGCAGAGATAACCCGGGAACACAAGGGGAGCTGTTTTTT. Translated, this gives CASRDNPGTQGELFF.